This T cell receptor (beta chain) was found in a study of blood T cells in healthy people across ages. A J-beta primer mix and a sample-barcoded 5' primer were used in a second PCR of roughly 7 to 12 cycles. Individual samples furnished no less than 3 million CDR3-containing paired-end reads apiece. TCRdb ran MiXCR on the 5' RACE reads and lists one entry per CDR3 protein. The sample consists of approximately 1.5 million distinct CDR3 sequences, 30% to 35% of them appearing once. Trimming took 5 bases from V and 2 from J, leaving 12 bases between them. Germline loops: CDR1 KGHDR, CDR2 SFDVKD. This CDR3 has 14 amino acids. There were healthy Caucasian individuals from Russia, aged about 6 to 95, serving as donors. Researchers collected roughly 10 milliliters of peripheral blood from every single donor. A few counts support this clonotype.

The source material was blood. The chain recombines TRBV24-1 with TRBJ2-7; tentative D call: TRBD1 (6 bases). This TCR derives from a young woman in good health. This CDR3 is CATSGGTYPYEQYF. The CDR3 DNA reads as TGTGCCACCAGTGGGGGGACATATCCCTACGAGCAGTACTTC.